The sequence of this T cell receptor beta chain was determined in a study of blood T cell repertoires in COVID-19. The overall study: The origin of the acute and convalescent COVID-19 samples was the United States, Italy and Spain. PBMCs, B-cell-depleted T cells, or T cells provided the cDNA or gDNA that made up the material.

In the study's own analysis: How many nucleated cells were present was estimated from reference gene primer amplification. Sequencing was performed with immunoSEQ multiplex PCR; in TCRdb, only in-frame clones are kept and a portion is missing. V and J calls and clone size are copied from that table; D and trimming were computed from the DNA. The sample has about 75,000 clones; more than 65% are singletons. V was clipped by 4 bases and J by 4 bases; unmatched bases: 3. The CDR3 contains 13 residues. CDR1 is SGHRS, CDR2 YFSETQ, per germline. The chain joins TRBV5-1 to TRBJ2-5; 8 bases align to TRBD2. What was sequenced was peripheral blood. The clonotype comes from an elderly woman with active or convalescent COVID-19. DNA for the CDR3: TGCGCCAGCAGCGCTACTAGCGGAGAGACCCAGTACTTC. Translation: CASSATSGETQYF.